This is a list of T cell receptor beta chains from one sample in a study of human CD8 memory T cell subsets. Reanalyzing the 5' RACE reads, TCRdb keeps one entry per CDR3 protein, without DNA. Its table records around 7,300 distinct CDR3 sequences. Sequenced material: CD8+ T cells from PBMCs. These receptors came from a human donor in good health. Both conserved end residues are part of each CDR3. Clone size, where shown, is once, few, many, or a class for clones that have expanded.

j_call	v_call	clone_size	cdr3_aa
TRBJ1-1	TRBV5-1	NA	CASSLVRGGRGAFF
TRBJ2-6	TRBV4-1	NA	CASSQPGSGANVLTF
TRBJ2-1	TRBV12-3/TRBV12-4	NA	CASSFSSGRYNEQFF
TRBJ2-7	TRBV2	NA	CASSGRAGGFKAYEQYF
TRBJ2-7	TRBV4-1	NA	CASSQEGRGGNEQYF
TRBJ2-5	TRBV7-9	NA	CASSSQGRETQYF
TRBJ1-1	TRBV2	medium-sized	CASGESNTEAFF
TRBJ2-3	TRBV11-2	NA	CASSLTSGGPSTDTQYF
TRBJ2-1	TRBV2	NA	CASHTAGYEQFF
TRBJ2-3	TRBV27	NA	CASSFLTATSTDTQYF
TRBJ1-1	TRBV5-1	NA	CASTGGNTEAFF
TRBJ1-1	TRBV7-9	NA	CASSSDRDVAFF
TRBJ1-4	TRBV7-9	NA	CASSLGVSSTNEKLFF
TRBJ2-7	TRBV5-1	NA	CASSLAYGRGEQYF
TRBJ2-7	TRBV5-1	NA	CASSPSDSVYEQYF
TRBJ2-7	TRBV5-6	NA	CASSSLQEPSYEQYF
TRBJ1-1	TRBV11-2	NA	CASSLRGHENTEAFF
TRBJ2-2	TRBV7-2	NA	CASSPQRVAGAGNTGELFF
TRBJ1-1	TRBV19	NA	CASSIDEEVGGRNTEAFF
TRBJ2-7	TRBV28	medium-sized	CASSRFPPPSTGAYEQYF
TRBJ1-6	TRBV4-1	large	CASSQGPGGDSPLHF
TRBJ2-2	TRBV11-2	NA	CASSLEASGGYNTGELFF
TRBJ1-1	TRBV7-8	medium-sized	CASSSGPGDTEAFF
TRBJ1-6	TRBV29-1	NA	CNLGETSSYNSPLHF
TRBJ1-1	TRBV4-3	NA	CASSPDLSTEAFF
TRBJ2-7	TRBV10-2	NA	CASSPSGGSYEQYF
TRBJ1-2	TRBV28	NA	CASSLMEGQGRIGYTF
TRBJ1-2	TRBV5-4	NA	CASSWAGGGDGYTF
TRBJ1-2	TRBV5-1	NA	CASTLGADGYTF